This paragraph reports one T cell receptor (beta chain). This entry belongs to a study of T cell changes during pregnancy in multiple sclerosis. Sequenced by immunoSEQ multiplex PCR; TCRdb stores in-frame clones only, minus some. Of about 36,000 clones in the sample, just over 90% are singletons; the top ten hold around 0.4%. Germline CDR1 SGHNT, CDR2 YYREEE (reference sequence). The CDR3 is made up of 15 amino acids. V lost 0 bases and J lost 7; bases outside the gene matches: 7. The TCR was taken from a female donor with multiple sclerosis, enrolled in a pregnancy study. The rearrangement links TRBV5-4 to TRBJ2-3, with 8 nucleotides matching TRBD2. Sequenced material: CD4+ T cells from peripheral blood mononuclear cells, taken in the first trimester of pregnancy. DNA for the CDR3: TGTGCCAGCAGCTTGGCCGGGGGGGGCCAGCATACGCAGTATTTT. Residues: CASSLAGGGQHTQYF. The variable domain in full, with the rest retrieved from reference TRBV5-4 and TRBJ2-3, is ETGVTQSPTHLIKTRGQQVTLRCSSQSGHNTVSWYQQALGQGPQFIFQYYREEENGRGNFPPRFSGLQFPNYSSELNVNALELDDSALYLCASSLAGGGQHTQYFGPGTRLTVL.